The rows below give T cell receptor beta chains drawn from one sample of a study of T cells after yellow fever vaccination. TCRdb reprocessed the 5' RACE reads with MiXCR, giving one entry per CDR3 protein. This sample has some 340,000 distinct CDR3 sequences, with around 11% found just once. Sequenced material: CD4+ T cells sorted from PBMCs, taken 45 days after the yellow fever booster vaccination. The receptor source for this set is a man between 18 and 29 years old who received the YFV17D yellow fever vaccine. Each CDR3 is given with its conserved first and last residue. The order of the fields is clone size, D gene, J gene, V gene, CDR3 DNA, CDR3 protein. The D gene is left open where the match is weak. Where a row states a size, it is once, few, many or the class of an expanded clone; other rows omit it.

. | TRBD1 | TRBJ1-3 | TRBV5-1 | TGCGCCAGCAGCTTGGGGGCAGGGGGCGAAGGAAACACCATATATTTT | CASSLGAGGEGNTIYF
. | . | TRBJ1-6 | TRBV5-8 | TGTGCCAGCAGCCCCGGGACCGCCCGACATAATTCACCCCTCCACTTT | CASSPGTARHNSPLHF
. | TRBD2 | TRBJ2-3 | TRBV7-2 | TGTGCCAGCAGCTTAGATCGGCGGGGGAGCACAGATACGCAGTATTTT | CASSLDRRGSTDTQYF
few | TRBD1 | TRBJ2-5 | TRBV6-5 | TGTGCCAGCAGTTACACTGGGACAGGGGGCGGGGAGACCCAGTACTTC | CASSYTGTGGGETQYF
few | . | TRBJ2-3 | TRBV11-2 | TGTGCCAGCAGCTTCGTCTTGAGGGGGGAGCAGTATTTT | CASSFVLRGEQYF
few | . | TRBJ2-5 | TRBV7-7 | TGTGCTAGCAGCTTAGCGTACCAGGGGGGGGAGACCCAGTACTTC | CASSLAYQGGETQYF
. | . | TRBJ1-5 | TRBV7-9 | TGTGCCAGCAGCTCCTTGGACTCTCAGCCCCAGCATTTT | CASSSLDSQPQHF
few | . | TRBJ1-6 | TRBV6-6 | TGTGCCAGCAGTTACCTCCACTCCCGGACAGAAAATTCACCCCTCCACTTT | CASSYLHSRTENSPLHF
many | . | TRBJ1-5 | TRBV6-5 | TGTGCCAGCAGTTACTATGGGGGCCAGCCCCAGCATTTT | CASSYYGGQPQHF
. | TRBD1 | TRBJ2-3 | TRBV20-1 | TGCAGTGCTAGAGACCTCAAACAGGGGAGCACAGATACGCAGTATTTT | CSARDLKQGSTDTQYF
. | . | TRBJ2-3 | TRBV20-1 | TGCAGTGCTAGCGGGGGTCCCAAGGGCACAGATACGCAGTATTTT | CSASGGPKGTDTQYF
. | . | TRBJ1-6 | TRBV20-1 | TGCAGTGCTAGGCCGACGAATTCACCCCTCCACTTT | CSARPTNSPLHF
. | . | TRBJ1-1 | TRBV6-5 | TGTGCCAGCACAAGTTCGGGGGCTGGGGGGACTGAAGCTTTCTTT | CASTSSGAGGTEAFF
. | TRBD1 | TRBJ2-1 | TRBV5-1 | TGCGCCAGCAGCACACAGGGGAGTGAGGATGAGCAGTTCTTC | CASSTQGSEDEQFF